Listed below are T cell receptor beta chains from one sample, sequenced in a study of blood T cell repertoires in COVID-19. TCRdb's table, derived via immunoSEQ multiplex PCR, lists solely in-frame clones and lacks some. The sample holds approximately 90,000 clones, roughly 87% seen once. Material: peripheral blood. The origin of the receptors is a man aged 60 to 69 with acute or convalescent COVID-19. The CDR3 runs from the conserved cysteine through the conserved F or W.

CASRDSFFQPQHF	TRBV19	TRBJ1-5
CASSLRENTEAFF	TRBV6-4	TRBJ1-1
CASSQGTGDTQYF	TRBV11-3	TRBJ2-3
CAVREPSYPGSLHF	TRBV19	TRBJ1-6
CSASPRGGNYGYTF	TRBV20-1	TRBJ1-2
CASTLGGSAYGYTF	TRBV5-1	TRBJ1-2
CASTTALSLHF	TRBV2	TRBJ1-6
CASTSTGPRDTIYF	TRBV19	TRBJ1-3
CASSAQTGDAGYTF	TRBV5-1	TRBJ1-2
CASSQLAGSYEQYF	TRBV3-1/TRBV3-2	TRBJ2-7
CASSELVSGMDTQYF	TRBV6-1	TRBJ2-3
CASSLGDRTYEQYF	TRBV5-1	TRBJ2-7
CASSKGDNQPQHF	TRBV18	TRBJ1-5
CASRNLEGNNSPLHF	TRBV10-2	TRBJ1-6
CASSHPHERGGYEQYF	TRBV3-1/TRBV3-2	TRBJ2-7
CATSRGQGAEVRGYTF	TRBV15	TRBJ1-2
CAWKSSSLNSPLHF	TRBV30	TRBJ1-6
CASSVRQGSYEQYF	TRBV5-4	TRBJ2-7
CASSSGPGEQYF	TRBV3-1/TRBV3-2	TRBJ2-7
CASSLEFQDTQYF	TRBV11-2	TRBJ2-3
CASSLPGTATYEQYF	TRBV3-1/TRBV3-2	TRBJ2-7
CASSTRGQAGGPKTQYF	TRBV21-1	TRBJ2-5
CASSVGGDSSTDTQYF	TRBV9	TRBJ2-3
CATPPGEPQETQYF	TRBV9	TRBJ2-5
CASSLLTAGELFF	TRBV11-3	TRBJ2-2
CASSLNGGSVKETQYF	TRBV5-1	TRBJ2-5
CASRTGDRANTEAFF	TRBV6-4	TRBJ1-1
CASGDGTGNSYEQYF	TRBV5-1	TRBJ2-7
CASSPRQGARLYGYTF	TRBV3-1/TRBV3-2	TRBJ1-2